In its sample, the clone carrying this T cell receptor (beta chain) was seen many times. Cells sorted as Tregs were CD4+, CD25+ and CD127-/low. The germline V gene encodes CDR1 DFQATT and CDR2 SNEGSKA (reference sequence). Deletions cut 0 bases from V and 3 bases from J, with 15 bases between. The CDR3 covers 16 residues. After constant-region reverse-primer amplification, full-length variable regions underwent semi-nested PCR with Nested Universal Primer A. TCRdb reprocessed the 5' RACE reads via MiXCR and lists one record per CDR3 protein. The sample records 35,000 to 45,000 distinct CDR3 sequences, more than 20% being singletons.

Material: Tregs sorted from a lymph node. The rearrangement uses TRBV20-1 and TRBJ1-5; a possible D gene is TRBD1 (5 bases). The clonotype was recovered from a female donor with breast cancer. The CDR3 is CSARDGAGTDNQPQHF. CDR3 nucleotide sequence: TGCAGTGCTAGAGATGGGGCCGGGACGGACAATCAGCCCCAGCATTTT.